Each of the 24 T cell receptor beta chains below was sequenced from the same sample in a study of CXCR3 chemokines and chemotherapy response in bladder cancer. MiXCR was run by TCRdb on the PCR reads, yielding one entry per CDR3 protein. The table lists about 8,100 distinct CDR3 sequences, roughly an eighth of them singletons, with more than 15% in the top ten. Sample collection was performed from a patient whose treatment included neoadjuvant chemotherapy. The receptor set was obtained from a human donor with bladder cancer that responded to neoadjuvant chemotherapy.

This clonotype was recorded many times. The rearrangement joins TRBV18 to TRBJ1-3; D is undetermined. The V gene lost 0 bases and the J gene lost 4 bases, with 10 bases spanning the gap. This CDR3 spans 15 amino acids. Germline CDR1 KGHSH, CDR2 LQKENI. Here the CDR3 DNA reads TGTGCCAGCTCACCACCTTCCGTTACCGGAAACACCATATATTTT. It specifies CASSPPSVTGNTIYF. Filled out from reference TRBV18 and TRBJ1-3, the complete variable domain reads NAGVMQNPRHLVRRRGQEARLRCSPMKGHSHVYWYRQLPEEGLKFMVYLQKENIIDESGMPKERFSAEFPKEGPSILRIQQVVRGDSAAYFCASSPPSVTGNTIYFGEGSWLTVV.

This clonotype appeared many times. The chain carries TRBV24-1 and TRBJ2-1; D is perhaps TRBD2 (5 bases). V dropped 4 bases and J dropped 5 bases, with 5 bases sitting between them. The CDR3 is 12 residues long. The V gene's germline CDR1 is KGHDR and CDR2 SFDVKD. The CDR3 nucleotides are TGTGCCACCAGTGAACTAGACAATGAGCAGTTCTTC. Its translation is CATSELDNEQFF.

This clonotype has more than one count but fewer than ten. It differs at one base from a far larger clone, so likely a read error. This sequence joins TRBV19 and TRBJ2-7; TRBD2 matches at 9 bases. CDR1 is LNHDA and CDR2 is SQIVND in the germline V gene (reference sequence). The CDR3 is made up of 15 amino acids. J gave up 7 bases and V 5 bases, and 12 bases lay outside the gene matches. The DNA for the CDR3 is TGTGCCAGTAGTGAATTAGCGGGGGAACACAATGAGCAGTACTTC. Amino acids: CASSELAGEHNEQYF.

This clonotype is classed as medium-sized (0.01 to 0.1%). This rearrangement joins TRBV7-9 to TRBJ1-2, with no clear D. The V gene's germline CDR1 is SEHNR and CDR2 FQNEAQ (reference sequence). V was pared by 2 bases and J by 2 bases, with 6 bases between. This CDR3 has 13 amino acids. The CDR3 spells CASSLIQNYGYTF. The CDR3 DNA is TGTGCCAGCAGCTTAATACAGAACTATGGCTACACCTTC.

This clonotype was picked up a small number of times. The chain joins TRBV24-1 to TRBJ1-2; D perhaps matches TRBD1 (5 bases). The CDR3 sequence is 14 residues long. V was cut by 7 bases and J by 1 base, with 12 bases left in between. CDR1 is KGHDR, CDR2 SFDVKD, per germline. CDR3 coding DNA: TGTGCCACCAGCTCAAGGGGCCTTAACTATGGCTACACCTTC. Its protein product is CATSSRGLNYGYTF.

This rearrangement joins TRBV6-1 to TRBJ1-1, with 12 positions matching TRBD1. CDR3 length: 18 residues. With 8 bases clipped from V and 4 bases from J, the junction kept 17 bases outside the gene matches. The germline V gene encodes CDR1 MNHNS and CDR2 SASEGT. This CDR3 is CASEPWRGQGALGTEAFF. In DNA form, the CDR3 reads TGTGCCAGCGAACCTTGGAGGGGACAGGGGGCGCTGGGCACTGAAGCTTTCTTT.

This clonotype was seen many times. The chain links TRBV6-1 to TRBJ1-3; TRBD1 agrees at 8 bases. The germline V gene has CDR1 MNHNS and CDR2 SASEGT. Losses at the gene ends were 2 bases for V and 0 bases for J; bases not matched to a gene: 9. The CDR3 extends over 18 amino acids. The CDR3 nucleotides are TGTGCCAGCAGTGAATGGAGGACAGGGTCCATCTCTGGAAACACCATATATTTT. Its translation is CASSEWRTGSISGNTIYF.

The rearrangement uses TRBV6-5 and TRBJ2-7; 9 bases line up with TRBD1. The CDR3 length is 14 residues. The germline CDR1 and CDR2 sequences are MNHEY and SVGAGI. V gave up 0 bases and J gave up 3 bases; unmatched junction bases: 0. CDR3 sequence: CASSYSTGGYEQYF. For the CDR3, the DNA is TGTGCCAGCAGTTACTCGACAGGGGGCTACGAGCAGTACTTC.

This clonotype was picked up many times. The chain is built from TRBV6-1 and TRBJ2-7, with TRBD1 matching 8 bases. Trimming removed 10 bases from V and 8 bases from J; junction bases left unmatched: 16. The CDR3 length is 14 residues. Germline V CDR1 and CDR2: MNHNS, SASEGT. CDR3 sequence reads: CAIILLTGATKQYF. The CDR3 DNA follows: TGTGCCATCATTCTCTTGACAGGGGCTACCAAGCAGTACTTC.

This clonotype was seen many times. The chain has TRBV6-1 and TRBJ2-5; 10 bases align to TRBD2. Germline V gene data show CDR1 as MNHNS and CDR2 as SASEGT. The length of the CDR3 is 13 residues. V gave up 6 bases and J gave up 7 bases; unmatched junction bases: 5. In nucleotides, the CDR3 is TGTGCCAGCAGCGAGCGGGGGGGCGTGACCCAGTACTTC. It yields the protein CASSERGGVTQYF.

There are many counts of this clonotype. The chain uses TRBV18 and TRBJ1-2; 7 positions match TRBD1. Germline lookup yields CDR1 KGHSH and CDR2 LQKENI. V shed 5 bases, J shed 3 bases, and the junction held 6 bases outside the gene matches. This CDR3 spans 14 amino acids. The CDR3 here is CASSEQGSDYGYTF. The CDR3 nucleotides are TGTGCCAGCTCAGAACAGGGGTCTGACTATGGCTACACCTTC.

This clonotype was counted ten times or more. The V call is TRBV30, the J call TRBJ1-5; D is perhaps TRBD1 (5 bases). CDR1 is GTSNPN, CDR2 SVGIG, per germline (reference sequence). This CDR3 is built from 15 residues. Trimming pared 3 bases from V and 1 base from J, leaving 13 bases between. The CDR3 loop reads CAWSYGGVSNQPQHF. CDR3 sequence (DNA): TGTGCCTGGAGCTATGGAGGGGTCAGCAATCAGCCCCAGCATTTT. Together with reference TRBV30 and TRBJ1-5, the CDR3 gives the full variable domain: SQTIHQWPATLVQPVGSPLSLECTVEGTSNPNLYWYRQAAGRGLQLLFYSVGIGQISSEVPQNLSASRPQDRQFILSSKKLLLSDSGFYLCAWSYGGVSNQPQHFGDGTRLSIL.

The DNA for the CDR3 is TGTGCCAGCTCAGGAGTCAATCAGCCCCAGCATTTT. Amino acid sequence: CASSGVNQPQHF. The rearrangement uses TRBV18 and TRBJ1-5, with D unclear. Trimming removed 5 bases from V and 3 bases from J, with 5 bases in between. Looked up from germline, CDR1 is KGHSH and CDR2 is LQKENI. The CDR3 extends over 12 amino acids.

This chain links TRBV20-1 with TRBJ1-2; unclear D gene. V shed 0 bases and J shed 7 bases, with 18 bases lying between them. There are 15 residues in the CDR3. The germline V gene has CDR1 DFQATT and CDR2 SNEGSKA (reference sequence). The CDR3 bases are TGCAGTGCTAGAGACCCCGTGAAAGGCAGTGGTGGCTACACCTTC. This sequence encodes CSARDPVKGSGGYTF.

The sample holds many counts of this clonotype. The chain recombines TRBV6-5 with TRBJ2-3, with D uncertain. Trimming shortened V by 6 bases and J by 3 bases, and 10 bases separated the two germline ends. The CDR3 length is 13 residues. The V gene's germline CDR1 is MNHEY and CDR2 SVGAGI. CDR3: CASSPLRTDTQYF. The CDR3 region has the DNA TGTGCCAGCAGCCCCTTAAGAACAGATACGCAGTATTTT.

This clonotype appeared many times. The chain couples TRBV6-6 to TRBJ1-5; 7 bases are shared with TRBD1. The CDR3 runs to 15 residues. With V trimmed by 6 bases and J by 0 bases, 5 bases remained unmatched. The germline gives CDR1 MNHNY, CDR2 SVGAGI (reference sequence). The CDR3 DNA reads TGTGCCAGCAGCCCCGGGACAGTTAGCAATCAGCCCCAGCATTTT. Its translation is CASSPGTVSNQPQHF.

By share, this clonotype counts as medium-sized. CDR3 sequence reads: CASSIGQGGYNEQFF. The CDR3 DNA follows: TGTGCCAGTAGTATAGGGCAGGGGGGGTACAATGAGCAGTTCTTC. V gene TRBV19 combines with J gene TRBJ2-1, with D tentatively TRBD1 or TRBD2 (7 bases each). This CDR3 comprises 15 residues. CDR1 is LNHDA, CDR2 SQIVND, per germline (reference sequence). The ends were cut back, 1 base at V and 4 bases at J, with 11 bases in the middle. Full variable domain (missing parts from reference TRBV19 and TRBJ2-1): DGGITQSPKYLFRKEGQNVTLSCEQNLNHDAMYWYRQDPGQGLRLIYYSQIVNDFQKGDIAEGYSVSREKKESFPLTVTSAQKNPTAFYLCASSIGQGGYNEQFFGPGTRLTVL.

At least ten counts were recorded for this clonotype. The chain has TRBV6-1 and TRBJ1-3; unclear D gene. Germline CDR1 and CDR2: MNHNS and SASEGT. V was trimmed by 4 bases and J by 2 bases, leaving 12 bases between them. The CDR3 is made up of 15 amino acids. CDR3 sequence: CASSGVRFTGNTIYF. As DNA, the CDR3 is TGTGCCAGCAGTGGAGTCAGGTTCACTGGAAACACCATATATTTT.

This clonotype was detected many times. The genes are TRBV13 and TRBJ2-7, with D maybe TRBD2 (7 bases). Per germline, CDR1 PRHDT and CDR2 FYEKMQ (reference sequence). This CDR3 is built from 16 residues. Trimming removed 6 bases from V and 2 bases from J, with 20 bases in between. The CDR3 region has the DNA TGTGCCAGCAGTTCTAAGGGGGGGCAGAACCCCTACGAGCAGTACTTC. This gives the protein CASSSKGGQNPYEQYF.

Relative to its sample, this clonotype is medium-sized. In DNA form, the CDR3 reads TGTGCCAGCAGTGAAGTTAGCGGGGGGGCCTACAATGAGCAGTTCTTC. Its translation: CASSEVSGGAYNEQFF. The chain has TRBV6-1 and TRBJ2-1; 11 positions agree with TRBD2. CDR3 length: 16 amino acids. Germline V lookup: CDR1 MNHNS, CDR2 SASEGT. The V and J ends lost 1 base and 2 bases, in that order; junction bases with no gene match: 1.

Note on this clonotype: A read error may be the cause here, since a much bigger clone is one base away. This rearrangement joins TRBV7-2 to TRBJ2-2; 12 nucleotides match TRBD2. The CDR3 has 17 residues. CDR1 and CDR2 from the germline V gene are SGHTA and FQGNSA. The CDR3 loop reads CVSGLASGGAYTGELFF. The CDR3 DNA sequence: TGTGTCAGCGGCTTAGCTAGCGGGGGGGCGTACACCGGGGAGCTGTTTTTT.

This rearrangement joins TRBV12-3 or TRBV12-4 to TRBJ2-1; possibly TRBD1 or TRBD2 for D (5 bases each). V dropped 4 bases and J dropped 9 bases, with 19 bases sitting between them. This CDR3 spans 15 amino acids. The CDR3, as DNA: TGTGCCAGCAGTTCCCGGGGCTCACGTTTGAGTGAGCAGTTCTTC. It yields the protein CASSSRGSRLSEQFF.

The J gene is TRBJ1-5, the V gene TRBV10-3; D remains unclear. Germline V gene sequence: CDR1 ENHRY, CDR2 SYGVKD. This CDR3 has 13 amino acids. V shed 0 bases and J shed 5 bases, with 5 bases lying between them. Here the CDR3 reads CAISESSYQPQHF. In DNA, the CDR3 is TGTGCCATCAGTGAGTCGTCCTATCAGCCCCAGCATTTT.

The chain carries TRBV20-1 and TRBJ1-1; no clear D. The length of the CDR3 is 13 residues. V lost 1 base, J lost 11 bases, and 17 bases lay in between. CDR1 DFQATT and CDR2 SNEGSKA come from the germline V gene (reference sequence). This CDR3 is CSARVAYPGGAFF. In DNA form, the CDR3 reads TGCAGTGCTAGAGTTGCATACCCAGGCGGGGCTTTCTTT.